The source of this TCR beta chain is a study of CD8+ T cells in alopecia areata. Extracted RNA was reverse transcribed, and the resulting cDNA served as sequencing template. The repertoire was sequenced with immunoSEQ multiplex PCR; TCRdb's copy has only in-frame clones and lacks some. The table shows around 200,000 clones, with roughly 53% occurring only once. Sample treatment: oral pan-JAK inhibitor, 5-10 mg twice daily. The sequencing used CD8+ T cells sorted from blood, collected at week 24, from a patient treated with tofacitinib. The source of this sequence is a human donor with alopecia areata.

The CDR3 region has the DNA TGCGCCAGCAAGACTAGCGGAGGCACAGATACGCAGTATTTT. Its protein is CASKTSGGTDTQYF. The rearrangement joins TRBV5-1 to TRBJ2-3; TRBD2 agrees at 9 bases. Germline values: CDR1 SGHRS, CDR2 YFSETQ. The CDR3 loop spans 14 amino acids. The V segment lost 6 bases and the J segment 1 base; nucleotides outside the gene matches: 3.